Following are 6 T cell receptor beta chains from one sample sequenced in a study of cytomegalovirus exposure and HLA in healthy donors. Some clones are missing from TCRdb's copy, which holds only in-frame ones; the method was immunoSEQ multiplex PCR. The data show a few hundred thousand clones, approximately 83% seen once. Sequenced input: PBMCs. Receptor source: a woman aged 18-35 years in good health and CMV-seronegative.

The chain carries TRBV4-1 and TRBJ2-3; 11 bases match TRBD2. The CDR3 extends over 17 amino acids. Germline loops: CDR1 MGHRA, CDR2 YSYEKL. The trim removed 5 bases at V and 2 bases at J, leaving 9 bases unmatched. The CDR3 DNA reads as TGCGCCAGCAGCTCCGGACTGACTAGCGGGGCCACAGATACGCAGTATTTT. Protein sequence: CASSSGLTSGATDTQYF.

The CDR3 sequence: CASSQMSTGTSPLHF. The CDR3 coding sequence is TGTGCCAGCAGCCAAATGAGTACAGGGACTTCACCCCTCCACTTT. The chain recombines TRBV14 with TRBJ1-6, with a weak D call TRBD1 (6 bases). V was cut by 2 bases and J by 9 bases, with 14 bases left in between. CDR3 length: 15 amino acids. Per the germline V gene, CDR1 is SGHDN and CDR2 is FVKESK.

The V call is TRBV10-1, the J call TRBJ2-7; D unresolved. The V end was cut by 3 bases, the J end by 4 bases, with 4 bases between. Germline lookup yields CDR1 WNHNN and CDR2 SYGVQD (reference sequence). The CDR3 runs 11 residues. The chain's CDR3 is CASSDQYEQYF. The CDR3 coding sequence is TGCGCCAGCAGTGACCAGTACGAGCAGTACTTC.

The J gene is TRBJ2-5, the V gene TRBV29-1; D is unclear. Per germline, CDR1 SQVTM and CDR2 ANQGSEA. The CDR3 has 12 residues. Trimming stripped 6 bases from V and 3 bases from J, with 11 bases between. The CDR3 DNA sequence: TGCAGCGTAAGGAGACCGGAAGAGACCCAGTACTTC. It specifies CSVRRPEETQYF.

This chain links TRBV7-3 with TRBJ2-1; a weak D match, TRBD1 (5 bases). V was shortened by 3 bases and J by 7 bases, with 22 bases between the two germline ends. This CDR3 has 17 amino acids. Germline lookup yields CDR1 SGHTA and CDR2 FQGTGA. CDR3 sequence: CASSLDLVGRVRNEQFF. The DNA for the CDR3 is TGTGCCAGCAGCTTGGACCTAGTAGGCAGGGTGCGGAATGAGCAGTTCTTC.

This chain uses TRBV5-8 with TRBJ1-5, with 8 bases lining up with TRBD1. Looked up from germline, CDR1 is SGHTS and CDR2 is YDEGEE. After removal of 0 bases from V and 6 bases from J, the junction contained 8 bases not matched to a gene. The CDR3 has 16 residues. CDR3 DNA sequence: TGTGCCAGCAGCTTGGCACCAGGGGGCCGGAGTCAGCCCCAGCATTTT. It codes for CASSLAPGGRSQPQHF.